A single sample is the source of the 14 T cell receptor beta chains below, sequenced in a study of blood T cell repertoires in COVID-19 (dated by TCRdb to 2018 to 2020). The library was generated by the immunoSEQ multiplex PCR assay. TCRdb carries this immuneACCESS record with in-frame sequences only. Its versions omit some clonotypes, under half of them owing to an unresolved V gene in the studies checked, with the rest unexplained. This sample gives hundreds of thousands of clones in total; around 87% of them show up just once. The top ten clonotypes cover under 3% of the sample. Material: peripheral blood. Receptors originate from a woman aged 60-75 years with COVID-19, enrolled during active disease.

V gene TRBV3-1 (or the pseudogene TRBV3-2) combines with J gene TRBJ2-1; 15 bases fit TRBD2. Trimming at V came to 3 bases and at J to 6 bases, leaving 3 bases not matched to a gene. CDR3 length equals 16 residues. Looked up from germline, CDR1 is LGHDT and CDR2 is YNNKEL (reference sequence). The CDR3 reads CASSHGLAGGTNEQFF. The CDR3 DNA reads as TGTGCCAGCAGCCATGGACTAGCGGGGGGGACCAATGAGCAGTTCTTC.

The chain combines TRBV12-3 or TRBV12-4 with TRBJ1-2, with unresolved D. The CDR3 extends over 12 amino acids. With 9 bases removed from V and 8 bases from J, the gap between germline ends came to 16 bases. The CDR3 DNA reads as TGTGCCAGTAGGAAGGAGGACGCGGGCTACACCTTC. Translation: CASRKEDAGYTF.

The genes are TRBV19 and TRBJ2-3, with a tentative D call TRBD2 (5 bases). There are 16 residues in the CDR3. The V end lost 1 base, the J end lost 1 base, and 12 bases lay between the germline ends. CDR1 is LNHDA and CDR2 is SQIVND in the germline V gene (reference sequence). DNA of the CDR3: TGTGCCAGTAGTATAGCGACTAACCTCCGCACAGATACGCAGTATTTT. Translating gives CASSIATNLRTDTQYF.

The chain recombines TRBV28 with TRBJ2-3; 14 bases line up with TRBD2. The CDR3 covers 17 residues. CDR1 is MDHEN and CDR2 is SYDVKM in the germline V gene. V trimming: 5 bases; J trimming: 1 base; junction bases outside the gene matches: 5. This CDR3 is CASSGVGLAGGTDTQYF. CDR3 coding DNA: TGTGCCAGCAGTGGGGTGGGACTAGCGGGGGGCACAGATACGCAGTATTTT.

Worth noting for this clone: Sequence at one end of the junction differs from germline and may be a read error. The chain employs TRBV7-3 and TRBJ1-2; D is ambiguous. Germline V gene lookup returns CDR1 SGHTA and CDR2 FQGTGA. The length of the CDR3 is 13 residues. DNA of the CDR3: TGTGCCAGCAGCTTAACGGAGTCTGAAGATCCCCTCTTC. Translated, it gives CASSLTESEDPLF.

V and J are TRBV4-2 and TRBJ2-7; 12 positions agree with TRBD2. The V segment lost 3 bases and the J segment 3 bases; nucleotides outside the gene matches: 0. The CDR3 runs 14 residues. CDR1 and CDR2 from the germline V gene are LGHNA and YNFKEQ. The CDR3: CASSQTSGGYEQYF. The CDR3 coding sequence is TGTGCCAGCAGCCAGACTAGCGGGGGCTACGAGCAGTACTTC.

J is TRBJ2-3 and V is TRBV30, with D unclear. Germline V CDR1 and CDR2: GTSNPN, SVGIG (reference sequence). Trimming took off 0 bases at V and 5 bases at J, with 6 bases between the two ends. The CDR3 loop spans 12 amino acids. The CDR3 DNA follows: TGTGCCTGGAGTGTTGCGGTAGATACGCAGTATTTT. Its translation: CAWSVAVDTQYF.

V and J are TRBV9 and TRBJ1-2, with D possibly being TRBD1 (5 bases). Trimming left V 0 bases short and J 8 bases short, with 14 bases between. The germline V gene encodes CDR1 SGDLS and CDR2 YYNGEE. CDR3 length: 14 residues. For the CDR3, the DNA is TGTGCCAGCAGCGTAGCTCCCCAGGGTGGAGGCTACACCTTC. It is translated as CASSVAPQGGGYTF.

In this sample, this clone turned up a few times. The rearrangement uses TRBV7-8 and TRBJ2-3, with 7 positions matching TRBD2. Per the germline V gene, CDR1 is SGHVS and CDR2 is FQNEAQ. The V and J ends lost 2 bases and 2 bases, in that order; junction bases with no gene match: 10. The CDR3 contains 17 residues. CDR3 coding DNA: TGTGCCAGCAGCTTATTGGGCCTTCAGCGGGACACAGATACGCAGTATTTT. The encoded protein is CASSLLGLQRDTDTQYF. Using reference TRBV7-8 and TRBJ2-3 for the parts outside the CDR3, the full variable domain is GAGVSQSPRYKVAKRGQDVALRCDPISGHVSLFWYQQALGQGPEFLTYFQNEAQLDKSGLPSDRFFAERPEGSVSTLKIQRTQQEDSAVYLCASSLLGLQRDTDTQYFGPGTRLTVL.

The chain links TRBV30 to TRBJ1-2, with 7 nucleotides matching TRBD1. V was pared by 7 bases and J by 1 base, with 6 bases of the junction left unmatched. Germline CDR1 GTSNPN, CDR2 SVGIG (reference sequence). The CDR3 extends over 13 amino acids. This chain's CDR3 is CAYATGSNYGYTF. The CDR3 DNA follows: TGTGCCTATGCGACAGGGAGTAACTATGGCTACACCTTC. Full variable domain (missing parts from reference TRBV30 and TRBJ1-2): SQTIHQWPATLVQPVGSPLSLECTVEGTSNPNLYWYRQAAGRGLQLLFYSVGIGQISSEVPQNLSASRPQDRQFILSSKKLLLSDSGFYLCAYATGSNYGYTFGSGTRLTVV.

This rearrangement joins TRBV11-2 to TRBJ1-3, with 7 nucleotides matching TRBD1. CDR1 and CDR2 (germline): SGHAT, FQNNGV. Trimming at V came to 4 bases and at J to 0 bases, leaving 0 bases not matched to a gene. This CDR3 has 14 residues. CDR3 coding DNA: TGTGCCAGCAGCTGGGACAGCTCTGGAAACACCATATATTTT. Encoded protein: CASSWDSSGNTIYF.

The CDR3 coding sequence is TGTGCCAGCAGCCAACGGGGGGGGGTTTACGAGCAGTACTTC. Amino acid sequence: CASSQRGGVYEQYF. V and J are TRBV3-1 (or the pseudogene TRBV3-2) and TRBJ2-7, with 8 bases lining up with TRBD2. Trimming at V came to 2 bases and at J to 4 bases, leaving 4 bases not matched to a gene. The CDR3 length is 14 residues. From germline, CDR1 is LGHDT and CDR2 YNNKEL (reference sequence).

The chain links TRBV10-1 to TRBJ2-1, with 8 bases that match TRBD2. The junction had 0 bases not matched to a gene; V was cut back by 2 bases and J by 6 bases. Looked up from germline, CDR1 is WNHNN and CDR2 is SYGVQD (reference sequence). This CDR3 is built from 13 residues. CDR3 in amino acids: CASSETSGNEQFF. The CDR3 DNA reads TGCGCCAGCAGTGAGACTAGCGGCAATGAGCAGTTCTTC.

This chain uses TRBV5-1 with TRBJ1-1; TRBD1 agrees at 9 bases. This CDR3 contains 14 residues. Germline V gene data show CDR1 as SGHRS and CDR2 as YFSETQ. V was pared by 3 bases and J by 4 bases, with 4 bases of the junction left unmatched. Here the CDR3 DNA reads TGCGCCAGCAGCTCGGGACAGGGTAGCACTGAAGCTTTCTTT. It translates to CASSSGQGSTEAFF.